These T cell receptor beta chains were read from a single sample in a study of CD8 T cells in ankylosing spondylitis. TCRdb recomputed calls from the 5' RACE reads with MiXCR, one row per CDR3 protein. The sample includes roughly 440,000 distinct CDR3 sequences, roughly 17% of them seen just once. Sequences were obtained from blood, either unsorted or a sorted T cell fraction (not recorded which). The origin of the receptors is a male donor with ankylosing spondylitis. Both conserved end residues are trimmed from each CDR3.

v_gene,j_gene,CDR3aa
TRBV12-3/TRBV12-4,TRBJ1-1,ASRGTGTNTEAF
TRBV7-8,TRBJ1-5,ASSLAGTGNSNQPQH
TRBV12-3/TRBV12-4,TRBJ2-3,ASSLRVRADTQY
TRBV20-1,TRBJ1-1,SARDYRRGVNTEAF
TRBV7-3,TRBJ2-1,ASSPQLVSYNEQF
TRBV20-1,TRBJ2-7,SAGTGYEQY
TRBV20-1,TRBJ1-2,SAIQGSYGYT
TRBV12-3/TRBV12-4,TRBJ2-5,ASSYSGRETQY
TRBV20-1,TRBJ1-4,SARTANEKLF
TRBV7-2,TRBJ2-5,ASSEPGRQETQY
TRBV7-2,TRBJ2-4,ASSLQGDGLLNIQY
TRBV29-1,TRBJ2-2,SVVPAGPGGGITGELF
TRBV5-6,TRBJ2-5,ASSLPGGPQETQY
TRBV7-9,TRBJ1-2,ASSRDRERFT
TRBV28,TRBJ2-5,ASSLPGQGAETQY
TRBV29-1,TRBJ2-3,SAPREETDTQY
TRBV12-3/TRBV12-4,TRBJ2-5,ASSLTGSVQTQY
TRBV4-3,TRBJ2-2,ASSQEGARPGELF
TRBV28,TRBJ2-1,ASSPAAAGYNEQF
TRBV20-1,TRBJ2-1,SASLAGGYNEQF
TRBV24-1,TRBJ1-5,ATSVGWEPTHQPQH
TRBV20-1,TRBJ1-2,SARGLRGQTAGDGYT
TRBV7-2,TRBJ2-3,ASSLTSGRWADTQY
TRBV7-2,TRBJ2-7,ASSPYGTGNYEQY
TRBV20-1,TRBJ2-1,SATLYNEQF
TRBV5-1,TRBJ2-1,ASSTTTGDNEQF
TRBV27,TRBJ1-5,ASSQRDRGGNQPQH
TRBV19,TRBJ2-1,ASRNGQGHYNEQF
TRBV3-1,TRBJ2-1,ASSKGEVLYGEQF
TRBV20-1,TRBJ2-3,SASKPPGTQY
TRBV7-2,TRBJ2-1,ASSLGGSSHEQF
TRBV11-2,TRBJ2-5,ASSSRTNQETQY
TRBV6-5,TRBJ2-5,ASSYSRLQETQY
TRBV20-1,TRBJ1-4,SARSGQLTGELF
TRBV20-1,TRBJ1-4,SARIWGEKLF
TRBV6-1,TRBJ1-6,ASSPRTGDSPLH
TRBV7-2,TRBJ1-1,ASRAGQGRTEAF
TRBV29-1,TRBJ1-5,SVETNKGQPQH
TRBV2,TRBJ1-2,ASKRGQGNGYT
TRBV21-1,TRBJ2-1,ASSKGFDSMWQF
TRBV12-3/TRBV12-4,TRBJ2-1,ASSAPLAGGF
TRBV7-9,TRBJ1-1,ASSPPTTVNTEAF
TRBV9,TRBJ2-1,ASSVGPSGGNEQF
TRBV5-1,TRBJ2-3,ASSLGPGDTQY
TRBV5-1,TRBJ2-1,ASSFRGAGSYNEQF
TRBV6-2/TRBV6-3,TRBJ2-2,ASSYIDSRSGELF
TRBV11-2,TRBJ1-4,ASSLSGREKLF
TRBV5-6,TRBJ1-2,ASSLGGRMTYGYT
TRBV7-2,TRBJ1-5,ASSFDRGNNQPQH
TRBV5-6,TRBJ2-1,ASSFGLSYNEQF
TRBV12-3/TRBV12-4,TRBJ1-2,ASSDGQVYGYT
TRBV20-1,TRBJ1-1,SARVAGTEAF
TRBV9,TRBJ2-3,ASSEGPGTTYTQY
TRBV4-1,TRBJ2-1,ASSQDRTSGYNNEQF
TRBV10-3,TRBJ2-1,ATKGVSYNEQF
TRBV9,TRBJ1-2,ASSVDIETNYGYT
TRBV5-1,TRBJ2-5,ASSLAGPQETQY
TRBV6-2/TRBV6-3,TRBJ1-1,ASLDTNTEAF
TRBV11-3,TRBJ2-2,ASSLMGTGELF
TRBV11-3,TRBJ2-3,ASSLGTVVGDTQY